The clone carrying this T cell receptor (beta chain) was recorded a few times. The data were taken from a study of T cell responses to AZD1222 COVID-19 vaccine. As for the study in general: Pooling of second doses given at about 4 or about 12 weeks was done.

Trimming pared 2 bases from V and 0 bases from J, leaving 11 bases between. Germline values: CDR1 SGHRS, CDR2 YFSETQ. The CDR3 spans 15 residues. Generated by immunoSEQ multiplex PCR, the TCRdb table keeps only in-frame clones and is missing some. The sample consists of around 84,000 clones, roughly 83% of them appearing once. V usage is TRBV5-1 and J usage is TRBJ1-1; maybe TRBD1 (5 bases). The source is an adult in good health. This specimen consisted of peripheral blood, obtained on day 0 of AZD1222 vaccination. The CDR3 nucleotides are TGCGCCAGCAGCTTAAACGGGGGGATGAACACTGAAGCTTTCTTT. It is translated as CASSLNGGMNTEAFF.